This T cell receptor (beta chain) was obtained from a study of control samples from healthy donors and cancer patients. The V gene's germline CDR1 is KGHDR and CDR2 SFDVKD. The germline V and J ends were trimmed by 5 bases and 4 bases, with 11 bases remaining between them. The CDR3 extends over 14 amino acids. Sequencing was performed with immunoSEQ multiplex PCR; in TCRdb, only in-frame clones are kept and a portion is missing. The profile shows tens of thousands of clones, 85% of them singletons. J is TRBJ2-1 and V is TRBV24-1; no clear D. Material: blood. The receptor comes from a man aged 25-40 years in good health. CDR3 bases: TGTGCCACCAGTGCTGGGTTAGGGTACAATGAGCAGTTCTTC. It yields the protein CATSAGLGYNEQFF.